One and the same sample provided the 16 T cell receptor beta chains below, sequenced in a study of blood T cell repertoires in COVID-19. TCRdb's copy holds only in-frame clones and misses some; the assay was immunoSEQ multiplex PCR. This table has tens of thousands of clones, 82% appearing once. The sample was peripheral blood. These receptors were taken from a woman at least 80 years old with acute or convalescent COVID-19.

The chain links TRBV11-2 to TRBJ2-7; 10 bases align to TRBD2. The CDR3 contains 15 residues. CDR1 is SGHAT, CDR2 FQNNGV, per germline. The ends lost 5 bases at V and 2 bases at J; junction bases unmatched: 6. In DNA, the CDR3 is TGTGCCAGCAGCCCCAGGACTAGCGGCCCCTACGAGCAGTACTTC. This gives the protein CASSPRTSGPYEQYF.

The chain uses TRBV6-1 and TRBJ2-5; D uncertain. The germline V gene has CDR1 MNHNS and CDR2 SASEGT. Trimming pared 1 base from V and 3 bases from J, leaving 12 bases between. CDR3 length equals 15 residues. The CDR3 loop reads CASSEGILGEETQYF. DNA of the CDR3: TGTGCCAGCAGTGAAGGGATCCTAGGTGAAGAGACCCAGTACTTC.

The J gene is TRBJ2-1, the V gene TRBV6-5; 13 bases align to TRBD2. V shed 4 bases, J shed 7 bases, and the junction held 7 bases outside the gene matches. Germline CDR1 reads MNHEY; CDR2 reads SVGAGI. There are 16 residues in the CDR3. CDR3 nucleotide sequence: TGTGCCAGCAGTTCCCGAACTAGCGGGAGGGTTAATGAGCAGTTCTTC. Its protein product is CASSSRTSGRVNEQFF.

This sequence joins TRBV27 and TRBJ2-5, with TRBD1 identical over 7 bases. The CDR3 runs to 14 residues. V shed 5 bases and J 5 bases; nucleotides not matched to a gene: 8. The germline V gene has CDR1 MNHEY and CDR2 SMNVEV (reference sequence). CDR3: CASSLQGQQETQYF. CDR3 nucleotides: TGTGCCAGCAGTCTACAGGGACAGCAGGAGACCCAGTACTTC.

The chain uses TRBV4-1 and TRBJ1-4, with 7 nucleotides matching TRBD1. The J segment lost 8 bases and the V segment lost 3 bases, leaving 12 bases of the junction unmatched. Germline V gene sequence: CDR1 MGHRA, CDR2 YSYEKL. The CDR3 loop spans 16 amino acids. The CDR3 here is CASSQPYRGREEKLFF. The CDR3, as DNA: TGCGCCAGCAGCCAGCCTTACAGGGGTCGGGAAGAAAAACTGTTTTTT.

V usage is TRBV6-2 or TRBV6-3 and J usage is TRBJ2-7; 12 bases fit TRBD2. This CDR3 is built from 12 residues. V lost 4 bases, J lost 12 bases, and 4 bases stayed unmatched. The V gene's germline CDR1 is MNHEY and CDR2 SVGEGT. The CDR3 protein is CASSWTSGNLYF. The CDR3 nucleotides are TGTGCCAGCAGTTGGACTAGCGGGAACCTGTACTTC.

The rearrangement links TRBV7-9 to TRBJ2-1; TRBD2 matches at 9 bases. This CDR3 contains 17 residues. The germline V gene has CDR1 SEHNR and CDR2 FQNEAQ (reference sequence). J lost 0 bases, V lost 3 bases, and 6 bases had no gene match. The CDR3 here is CASSFPGLAVSYNEQFF. CDR3 coding DNA: TGTGCCAGCAGCTTCCCGGGACTAGCAGTCTCCTACAATGAGCAGTTCTTC.

This clone was counted a single time. V and J are TRBV27 and TRBJ1-2; D perhaps matches TRBD1 (5 bases). V was cut by 6 bases and J by 7 bases, with 15 bases left in between. Germline CDR1 and CDR2: MNHEY and SMNVEV (reference sequence). The CDR3 sequence is 13 residues long. CDR3 loop: CASRQTVLGGYTF. CDR3 sequence (DNA): TGTGCCAGCAGGCAGACAGTTTTGGGTGGCTACACCTTC.

The J gene is TRBJ2-1, the V gene TRBV12-3 or TRBV12-4; D is unresolved. V was cut by 7 bases and J by 3 bases, with 10 bases left in between. This CDR3 is built from 13 residues. CDR3 in amino acids: CASTTYLYNEQFF. For the CDR3, the DNA is TGTGCCAGCACCACCTACCTCTACAATGAGCAGTTCTTC.

J is TRBJ2-7 and V is TRBV28, with 11 positions matching TRBD2. CDR1 is MDHEN, CDR2 SYDVKM, per germline. V lost 6 bases and J lost 4; bases outside the gene matches: 11. This CDR3 is 16 amino acids long. DNA for the CDR3: TGTGCCAGCAGAGAGGGACTAGCGGTAAAGCTTTACGAGCAGTACTTC. It translates to CASREGLAVKLYEQYF.

The rearrangement joins TRBV19 to TRBJ1-1; D may be TRBD1 (5 bases). The germline CDR1 and CDR2 sequences are LNHDA and SQIVND (reference sequence). Trimming removed 7 bases from V and 5 bases from J, with 17 bases in between. This CDR3 has 14 amino acids. CDR3 residues: CASNFGGGWTEAFF. The DNA for the CDR3 is TGTGCCAGTAATTTCGGCGGGGGGTGGACTGAAGCTTTCTTT.

This CDR3 is CASSLLAGESSDTQYF. The CDR3 nucleotides are TGTGCCAGCAGCTTGCTAGCGGGAGAGTCCTCAGATACGCAGTATTTT. The J gene is TRBJ2-3, the V gene TRBV5-8; 10 bases match TRBD2. This CDR3 has 16 residues. V dropped 1 base and J dropped 4; count of bases not matched to a gene: 6. The V gene's germline CDR1 is SGHTS and CDR2 YDEGEE.

This clone was detected a few times. This chain links TRBV5-4 with TRBJ2-2; 9 positions agree with TRBD2. V lost 4 bases, J lost 5 bases, and 6 bases stayed unmatched. CDR3 length: 15 residues. From germline, CDR1 is SGHNT and CDR2 YYREEE (reference sequence). CDR3 bases: TGTGCCAGCAGCATAGCGGGAGTTCGAACCGGGGAGCTGTTTTTT. It translates to CASSIAGVRTGELFF.

Only a few counts were recorded for this clone. The rearrangement uses TRBV6-5 and TRBJ1-2; possible D gene TRBD1, 6 bases. CDR1 MNHEY and CDR2 SVGAGI come from the germline V gene. The ends were cut back, 5 bases at V and 4 bases at J, with 17 bases in the middle. The CDR3 sequence is 15 residues long. CDR3 residues: CASSPTGSGSYGYTF. The DNA of the CDR3 is TGTGCCAGCAGTCCCACAGGGAGCGGTTCCTATGGCTACACCTTC.

The chain uses TRBV5-1 and TRBJ2-7, with 9 bases aligning to TRBD1. The germline CDR1 and CDR2 sequences are SGHRS and YFSETQ. J lost 0 bases, V lost 0 bases, and 19 bases had no gene match. There are 21 residues in the CDR3. CDR3 amino acids: CASSLVMGHRGPFLSSYEQYF. Here the CDR3 DNA reads TGCGCCAGCAGCTTGGTTATGGGACACAGGGGGCCGTTCCTAAGCTCCTACGAGCAGTACTTC.

Written as DNA, the CDR3 is TGTGCCAGTAGTGTTCAGATCAATAGCAATCAGCCCCAGCATTTT. Translating gives CASSVQINSNQPQHF. J is TRBJ1-5 and V is TRBV19, with no clear D. The V end lost 5 bases, the J end lost 0 bases, and 11 bases lay between the germline ends. Germline assignment: CDR1 LNHDA and CDR2 SQIVND (reference sequence). There are 15 residues in the CDR3.